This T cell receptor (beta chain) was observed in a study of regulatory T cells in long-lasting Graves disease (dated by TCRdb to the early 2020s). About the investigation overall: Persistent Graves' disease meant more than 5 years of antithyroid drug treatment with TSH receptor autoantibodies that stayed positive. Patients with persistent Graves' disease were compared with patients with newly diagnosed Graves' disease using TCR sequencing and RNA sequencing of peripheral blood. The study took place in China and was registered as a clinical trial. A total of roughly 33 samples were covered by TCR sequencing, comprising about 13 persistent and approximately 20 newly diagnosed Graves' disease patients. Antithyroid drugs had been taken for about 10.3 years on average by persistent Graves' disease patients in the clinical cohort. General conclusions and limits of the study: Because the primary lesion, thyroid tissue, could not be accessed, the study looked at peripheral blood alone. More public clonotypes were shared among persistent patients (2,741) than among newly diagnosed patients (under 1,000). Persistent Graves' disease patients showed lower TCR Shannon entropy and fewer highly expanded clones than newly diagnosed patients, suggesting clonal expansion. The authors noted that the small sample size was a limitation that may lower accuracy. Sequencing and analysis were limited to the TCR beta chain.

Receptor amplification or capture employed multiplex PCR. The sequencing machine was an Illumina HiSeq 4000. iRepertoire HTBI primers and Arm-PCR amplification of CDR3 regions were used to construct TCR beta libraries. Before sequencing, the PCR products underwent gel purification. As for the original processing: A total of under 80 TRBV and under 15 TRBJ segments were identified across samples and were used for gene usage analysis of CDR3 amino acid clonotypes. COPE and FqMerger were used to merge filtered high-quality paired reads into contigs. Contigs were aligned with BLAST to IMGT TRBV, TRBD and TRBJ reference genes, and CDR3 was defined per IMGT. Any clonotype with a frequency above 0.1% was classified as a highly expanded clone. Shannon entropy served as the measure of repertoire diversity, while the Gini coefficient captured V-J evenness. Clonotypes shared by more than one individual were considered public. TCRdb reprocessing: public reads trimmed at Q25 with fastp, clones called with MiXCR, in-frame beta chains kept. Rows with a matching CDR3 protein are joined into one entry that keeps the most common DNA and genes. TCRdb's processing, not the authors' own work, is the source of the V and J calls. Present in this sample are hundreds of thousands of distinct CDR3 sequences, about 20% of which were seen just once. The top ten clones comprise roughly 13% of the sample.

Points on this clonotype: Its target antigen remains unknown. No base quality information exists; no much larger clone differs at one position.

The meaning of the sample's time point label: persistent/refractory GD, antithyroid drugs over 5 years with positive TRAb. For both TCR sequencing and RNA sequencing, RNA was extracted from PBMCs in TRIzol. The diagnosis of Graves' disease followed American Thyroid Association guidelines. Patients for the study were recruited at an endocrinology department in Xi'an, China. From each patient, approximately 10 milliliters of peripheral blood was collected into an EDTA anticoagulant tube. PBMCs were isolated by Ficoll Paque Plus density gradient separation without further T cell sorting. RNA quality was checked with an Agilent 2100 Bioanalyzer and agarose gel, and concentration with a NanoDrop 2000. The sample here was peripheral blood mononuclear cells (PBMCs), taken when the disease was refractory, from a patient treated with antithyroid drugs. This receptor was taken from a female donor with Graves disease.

DNA sequence: TGTGCCAGCAGTGAAGCGCCAGCGCTGACCCAGTACTTC. It specifies CASSEAPALTQYF. The rearranged chain carries TRBV2 and TRBJ2-5, with the D gene too uncertain to name. V and J are truncated by 0 bases and 7 bases respectively, leaving an intervening sequence of 9 bases. From the cysteine through the phenylalanine, the CDR3 covers 13 amino acids. This entry keeps only the CDR3 DNA: 39 bases, framed from base 1. CDR1 and CDR2, per the germline V gene, are SNHLY and FYNNEI.